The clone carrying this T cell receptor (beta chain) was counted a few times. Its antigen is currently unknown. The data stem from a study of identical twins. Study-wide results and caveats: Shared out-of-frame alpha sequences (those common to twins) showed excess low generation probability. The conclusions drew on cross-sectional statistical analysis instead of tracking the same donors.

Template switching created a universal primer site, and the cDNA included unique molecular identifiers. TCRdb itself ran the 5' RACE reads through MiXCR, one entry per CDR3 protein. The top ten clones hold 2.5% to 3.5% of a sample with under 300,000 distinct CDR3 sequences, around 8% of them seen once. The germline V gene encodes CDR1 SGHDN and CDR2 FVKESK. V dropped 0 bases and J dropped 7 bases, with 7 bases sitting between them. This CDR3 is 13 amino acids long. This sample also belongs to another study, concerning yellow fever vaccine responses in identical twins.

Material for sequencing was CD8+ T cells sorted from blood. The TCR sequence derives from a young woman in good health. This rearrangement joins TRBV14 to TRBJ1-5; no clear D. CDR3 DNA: TGTGCCAGCAGCCAAGATTGGGGACAGCCCCAGCATTTT. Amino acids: CASSQDWGQPQHF.